This T cell receptor beta chain originates from a study of PD-1 blockade in classical Hodgkin lymphoma. Study as a whole: The patients were dosed with nivolumab 3 mg/kg, infused intravenously every 2 weeks.

In every patient, relapse followed autologous stem cell transplantation, while exposure to brentuximab vedotin differed. The study recorded best responses of complete response, partial response or progressive disease. Study-level points and caveats: It was reported that newly diagnosed patients had less baseline TCR diversity than healthy donors. Complete responders' diversity at baseline resembled that of newly diagnosed patients.

The length of the CDR3 is 14 residues. Per the germline V gene, CDR1 is SEHNR and CDR2 is FQNEAQ (reference sequence). V lost 1 base and J 4 bases, leaving 10 bases between the germline ends. Regarding this clone: Its antigen is undetermined.

Sequencing was performed with immunoSEQ multiplex PCR; in TCRdb, only in-frame clones are kept and a portion is missing. This table has 31,000 or so clones, about two thirds appearing once. Sequences were derived from peripheral blood mononuclear cells (PBMCs), sampled before the second cycle of nivolumab. The receptor was isolated from a human donor with classical Hodgkin lymphoma. The chain is built from TRBV7-9 and TRBJ1-2; D is unresolved. CDR3 sequence: CASSLEGRFYGYTF. DNA for the CDR3: TGTGCCAGCAGCTTAGAGGGCCGGTTCTATGGCTACACCTTC.